The TCR beta chain under discussion was sequenced for a study of blood T cells in healthy people across ages. This clonotype was detected a few times. Its specificity is not known. Overall study findings and caveats: Researchers judged that diversity estimates from one million T cells fell short of true values. Diversity of TCR beta per million T cells declined in a roughly linear way with age.

Combining a sample-barcoded 5' primer with a J-beta primer mix, a second PCR ran for roughly 7 to 12 cycles. Each of the cDNA molecules was tagged by a template-switch adaptor with 12 random nucleotides. TCRdb re-called the 5' RACE reads with MiXCR, one entry per CDR3 protein. The sample yields some 1.5 million distinct CDR3 sequences, 28% seen once. Germline V gives CDR1 SGHRS, CDR2 YFSETQ. V shed 2 bases and J shed 0 bases, with 10 bases lying between them. This CDR3 is built from 15 residues. This sequence joins TRBV5-1 and TRBJ2-3, with D perhaps being TRBD1 or TRBD2 (5 bases each). The clonotype originates from a woman younger than 45 in good health. The sample consisted of blood. CDR3 residues: CASSLGDLSTDTQYF. The CDR3 nucleotides read TGCGCCAGCAGCTTAGGGGACCTTAGCACAGATACGCAGTATTTT. Full variable domain (remainder filled in from reference TRBV5-1 and TRBJ2-3): KAGVTQTPRYLIKTRGQQVTLSCSPISGHRSVSWYQQTPGQGLQFLFEYFSETQRNKGNFPGRFSGRQFSNSRSEMNVSTLELGDSALYLCASSLGDLSTDTQYFGPGTRLTVL.